What follows are 25 T cell receptor beta chains derived from one specimen sequenced in a study of T cell repertoires in cytomegalovirus infection. A single record per CDR3 protein comes from TCRdb applying MiXCR to the reads. Among some 240,000 distinct CDR3 sequences, over 15% were seen once, and the ten largest hold over 40%. Material for sequencing was CD8+ T cells from PBMCs. These TCRs come from a human donor in good health (CMV status not recorded). Some clones in this sample may be carry-over from other donors' samples.

This clonotype was picked up a small number of times. J is TRBJ2-1 and V is TRBV19; 11 bases align to TRBD2. This CDR3 region has 15 residues. With V trimmed by 4 bases and J by 4 bases, 3 bases remained unmatched. The germline V gene encodes CDR1 LNHDA and CDR2 SQIVND (reference sequence). The CDR3, as DNA: TGTGCCAGTAGTACGACTAGCGGGGATTACAATGAGCAGTTCTTC. It specifies CASSTTSGDYNEQFF.

The rearrangement joins TRBV2 to TRBJ1-1; D might be TRBD1 (5 bases). Trimming shortened V by 8 bases and J by 1 base, and 14 bases separated the two germline ends. Looked up from germline, CDR1 is SNHLY and CDR2 is FYNNEI. CDR3 length equals 14 residues. Here the CDR3 DNA reads TGTGCCAGCGTGGGGGGACCCTGGAACACTGAAGCTTTCTTT. Its translation: CASVGGPWNTEAFF.

At least ten counts were recorded for this clonotype. The V gene is TRBV12-3 or TRBV12-4, the J gene TRBJ2-7, with D possibly being TRBD2 (5 bases). The V gene lost 5 bases and the J gene lost 4 bases, with 12 bases spanning the gap. The CDR3 contains 13 residues. The CDR3 here is CASSPPGLYEQYF. CDR3 DNA sequence: TGTGCCAGCAGTCCACCAGGACTTTACGAGCAGTACTTC.

This chain links TRBV5-8 with TRBJ1-2; 7 bases align to TRBD1. Germline trimming cut 1 base from V and 3 bases from J; bases unmatched to any gene: 6. The CDR3 extends over 15 amino acids. Germline V gene sequence: CDR1 SGHTS, CDR2 YDEGEE. The DNA for the CDR3 is TGTGCCAGCAGCTTGAAGGGGGCGCTTGACTATGGCTACACCTTC. Translated, it gives CASSLKGALDYGYTF.

Notes on this clonotype: A much larger clone is a single base away; this may be a read error. The chain links TRBV7-2 to TRBJ2-5, with 11 nucleotides matching TRBD1. Germline-derived CDR1 and CDR2 are SGHTA and FQGNSA. The J segment lost 3 bases and the V segment lost 1 base, leaving 1 base of the junction unmatched. The CDR3 is made up of 15 amino acids. In nucleotides, the CDR3 is TGTGCCAGCAGCTTAGGGGACAGGGGGAAAGAGACCCAGTACTTC. Its protein is CASSLGDRGKETQYF.

This clonotype was recorded many times. This chain connects TRBV28 to TRBJ2-1; 10 bases fit TRBD2. CDR3 size: 17 residues. The junction had 7 bases not matched to a gene; V was cut back by 2 bases and J by 3 bases. Per germline, CDR1 MDHEN and CDR2 SYDVKM. CDR3 sequence (DNA): TGTGCCAGCAGTTTAGTACTAGCGGGGCGAATCTACAATGAGCAGTTCTTC. It translates to CASSLVLAGRIYNEQFF.

This clonotype was picked up many times. This chain uses TRBV4-1 with TRBJ1-1, with D perhaps matching TRBD1 (5 bases). Looked up from germline, CDR1 is MGHRA and CDR2 is YSYEKL. The germline V and J ends were trimmed by 3 bases and 4 bases, with 27 bases remaining between them. The CDR3 runs 19 residues. For the CDR3, the DNA is TGCGCCAGCAGCCACCCTAGCGGGGCACTAATCTCGGGGGGCACTGAAGCTTTCTTT. It is translated as CASSHPSGALISGGTEAFF.

There are many counts of this clonotype. The chain employs TRBV7-8 and TRBJ1-1; D call uncertain. Germline CDR1 SGHVS, CDR2 FQNEAQ. This CDR3 contains 15 residues. Trimming pared 5 bases from V and 1 base from J, leaving 14 bases between. CDR3: CASSPTGQRNTEAFF. CDR3 DNA sequence: TGTGCCAGCAGCCCCACCGGGCAGCGGAACACTGAAGCTTTCTTT.

This clonotype was found a few times. This chain joins TRBV29-1 and TRBJ2-1; D remains unclear. Trimming pared 4 bases from V and 10 bases from J, leaving 17 bases between. The CDR3 totals 13 residues. Per the germline V gene, CDR1 is SQVTM and CDR2 is ANQGSEA. The CDR3 is CSVAPASSMEQFF. CDR3 sequence (DNA): TGCAGCGTTGCACCGGCCTCTTCGATGGAGCAGTTCTTC.

This clonotype has a count of ten or more. CDR3 loop: CASSFGGSTYEQYF. CDR3 DNA sequence: TGTGCCAGCAGCTTCGGCGGGAGCACCTACGAGCAGTACTTC. The chain couples TRBV7-2 to TRBJ2-7, with 7 bases matching TRBD2. The germline gives CDR1 SGHTA, CDR2 FQGNSA. The ends lost 3 bases at V and 2 bases at J; junction bases unmatched: 4. The CDR3 has 14 amino acids.

This chain connects TRBV11-2 to TRBJ2-2; D is perhaps TRBD2 (5 bases). CDR3 length: 16 amino acids. Between the trimmed V and J ends, which lost 2 bases and 5 bases, there was a span of 15 bases. Germline-derived CDR1 and CDR2 are SGHAT and FQNNGV. CDR3 in DNA: TGTGCCAGCAGCTTATACGGGCGGGTCGATACCGGGGAGCTGTTTTTT. Translating gives CASSLYGRVDTGELFF.

This chain links TRBV7-9 with TRBJ2-3; 7 bases map to TRBD1. Germline CDR1 reads SEHNR; CDR2 reads FQNEAQ (reference sequence). V gave up 5 bases and J gave up 0 bases; unmatched junction bases: 5. This CDR3 is 15 amino acids long. CDR3 residues: CASSPTGASTDTQYF. DNA for the CDR3: TGTGCCAGCAGCCCTACAGGGGCCAGCACAGATACGCAGTATTTT. The whole variable domain, remainder taken from reference TRBV7-9 and TRBJ2-3, is DTGVSQNPRHKITKRGQNVTFRCDPISEHNRLYWYRQTLGQGPEFLTYFQNEAQLEKSRLLSDRFSAERPKGSFSTLEIQRTEQGDSAMYLCASSPTGASTDTQYFGPGTRLTVL.

This clonotype was seen a few times. This rearrangement joins TRBV12-3 or TRBV12-4 to TRBJ1-1, with no clear D. Trimming removed 6 bases from V and 6 bases from J, with 8 bases in between. The CDR3 has 11 amino acids. CDR3 in DNA: TGTGCCAGCAGCCTACAGTCTGAAGCTTTCTTT. This translates into CASSLQSEAFF.

This clonotype was observed at least ten times. The genes are TRBV7-4 and TRBJ1-5, with unresolved D. Trimming stripped 6 bases from V and 2 bases from J, with 11 bases between. The length of the CDR3 is 14 residues. Germline V CDR1 and CDR2: SGHVT, SQSDAQ. CDR3 bases: TGTGCCAGCAGTCTCCGGATGGGCAATCAGCCCCAGCATTTT. It encodes CASSLRMGNQPQHF.

This clonotype was recorded at least ten times. V usage is TRBV7-2 and J usage is TRBJ2-2, with TRBD1 as a possible D gene (6 bases). The CDR3 has 15 residues. V was cut by 6 bases and J by 0 bases, with 11 bases left in between. CDR1 SGHTA and CDR2 FQGNSA come from the germline V gene. The CDR3, as DNA: TGTGCCAGCAGTCCTTGGACAGCGAACACCGGGGAGCTGTTTTTT. Protein: CASSPWTANTGELFF.

This clonotype was picked up many times. The V gene is TRBV7-2, the J gene TRBJ2-5, with D maybe TRBD1 (6 bases). This CDR3 region has 12 residues. Trimming cost V 4 bases and J 8 bases, with 11 bases left between them. Germline V gives CDR1 SGHTA, CDR2 FQGNSA. In nucleotides, the CDR3 is TGTGCCAGCAGCTCTGACAGGAACACCCAGTACTTC. It is translated as CASSSDRNTQYF. Based on the CDR3 plus reference TRBV7-2 and TRBJ2-5, the full variable domain is GAGVSQSPSNKVTEKGKDVELRCDPISGHTALYWYRQSLGQGLEFLIYFQGNSAPDKSGLPSDRFSAERTGGSVSTLTIQRTQQEDSAVYLCASSSDRNTQYFGPGTRLLVL.

This clonotype was seen a few times. The genes are TRBV27 and TRBJ2-7; a weak D match, TRBD1 (6 bases). Trimming took off 2 bases at V and 3 bases at J, with 14 bases between the two ends. Looked up from germline, CDR1 is MNHEY and CDR2 is SMNVEV (reference sequence). The CDR3 length is 15 residues. The DNA for the CDR3 is TGTGCCAGCAGTTTAGACAGGCGCCCCCTCTACGAGCAGTACTTC. Protein: CASSLDRRPLYEQYF.

This clonotype was detected only once. This sequence joins TRBV2 and TRBJ1-5; TRBD1 matches at 8 bases. This CDR3 region has 16 residues. Germline V gives CDR1 SNHLY, CDR2 FYNNEI. After removal of 3 bases from V and 2 bases from J, the junction contained 6 bases not matched to a gene. CDR3 nucleotides: TGTGCCAGCAGTGATGGACAGGGAAGTGGCAATCAGCCCCAGCATTTT. It codes for CASSDGQGSGNQPQHF.

V gene TRBV29-1 combines with J gene TRBJ2-7, with D unclear. The CDR3 extends over 12 amino acids. From germline, CDR1 is SQVTM and CDR2 ANQGSEA. Trimming left V 6 bases short and J 2 bases short, with 11 bases between. CDR3: CSVRWGTYEQYF. The CDR3 DNA is TGCAGCGTACGCTGGGGAACCTACGAGCAGTACTTC.

This clonotype was detected ten times or more. This chain joins TRBV11-2 and TRBJ2-1, with D maybe TRBD2 (6 bases). The CDR3 spans 16 residues. Germline assignment: CDR1 SGHAT and CDR2 FQNNGV. Trimming removed 4 bases from V and 2 bases from J, with 15 bases in between. CDR3 nucleotide sequence: TGTGCCAGCAGCTCGGGACTCTCGGATACCTACAATGAGCAGTTCTTC. Translating it yields CASSSGLSDTYNEQFF.

The chain combines TRBV19 with TRBJ2-7, with 10 bases lining up with TRBD1. This CDR3 contains 14 residues. V trimming: 6 bases; J trimming: 3 bases; junction bases outside the gene matches: 5. The germline V gene has CDR1 LNHDA and CDR2 SQIVND (reference sequence). This CDR3 reads CASRIGQGDYEQYF. CDR3 sequence (DNA): TGTGCCAGTAGAATCGGACAGGGGGACTACGAGCAGTACTTC.

In this sample, this clonotype turned up once. The V gene is TRBV29-1, the J gene TRBJ1-1, with 7 bases aligning to TRBD1. The germline V gene has CDR1 SQVTM and CDR2 ANQGSEA. The CDR3 contains 13 residues. Trimming cost V 3 bases and J 4 bases; bases outside gene matches: 5. This CDR3 reads CSVDEAGGTEAFF. As DNA, the CDR3 is TGCAGCGTTGACGAGGCAGGGGGCACTGAAGCTTTCTTT.

This clonotype was counted many times. V is TRBV28 and J is TRBJ2-7; D gene uncertain. The CDR3 is 13 residues long. Germline assignment: CDR1 MDHEN and CDR2 SYDVKM. With 6 bases removed from V and 3 bases from J, the gap between germline ends came to 12 bases. CDR3 nucleotides: TGTGCCAGCAGCAGAGGACCGGACTACGAGCAGTACTTC. Amino acids: CASSRGPDYEQYF.

The J gene is TRBJ2-5, the V gene TRBV12-3 or TRBV12-4, with 7 bases that match TRBD1. This CDR3 has 13 amino acids. Losses at the gene ends were 6 bases for V and 2 bases for J; bases not matched to a gene: 3. DNA for the CDR3: TGTGCCAGCAGGACAGGGTGGCAAGAGACCCAGTACTTC. Translated, it gives CASRTGWQETQYF.

This clonotype was counted once. The chain carries TRBV7-6 and TRBJ1-4; D ambiguous. Germline V gene lookup returns CDR1 SGHVS and CDR2 FNYEAQ. The CDR3 is made up of 14 amino acids. The germline V and J ends were trimmed by 5 bases and 7 bases, with 14 bases remaining between them. The CDR3 here is CASSQPDGSEKLFF. The CDR3 DNA is TGTGCCAGCAGCCAACCCGATGGGAGTGAAAAACTGTTTTTT.